Listed here are 30 T cell receptor beta chains from one sample, sequenced in a study of T cell responses to AZD1222 COVID-19 vaccine. The table came from immunoSEQ multiplex PCR; TCRdb's copy has only in-frame clones and leaves some out. The repertoire holds about 150,000 clones, with just over 85% as singletons. The sample was peripheral blood, taken 28 days after the second AZD1222 dose. The origin of the receptors is an adult who received the AZD1222 COVID-19 vaccine.

The chain joins TRBV15 to TRBJ2-2; the D is unclear. The ends were cut back, 7 bases at V and 3 bases at J, with 6 bases in the middle. CDR1 and CDR2 from the germline V gene are LNHNV and YYDKDF (reference sequence). This CDR3 contains 12 residues. The CDR3 DNA follows: TGTGCCACCATGAGTGACACCGGGGAGCTGTTTTTT. Translation gives CATMSDTGELFF. Based on the CDR3 plus reference TRBV15 and TRBJ2-2, the full variable domain is DAMVIQNPRYQVTQFGKPVTLSCSQTLNHNVMYWYQQKSSQAPKLLFHYYDKDFNNEADTPDNFQSRRPNTSFCFLDIRSPGLGDTAMYLCATMSDTGELFFGEGSRLTVL.

J is TRBJ1-2 and V is TRBV28, with no clear D. The CDR3 has 13 amino acids. Germline values: CDR1 MDHEN, CDR2 SYDVKM. V was cut by 5 bases and J by 13 bases, with 20 bases left in between. CDR3 coding DNA: TGTGCCAGCAGTCCTACGTCCTCTGGCGTTTCCACCTTC. This translates into CASSPTSSGVSTF.

This clone was recorded a few times. This chain connects TRBV29-1 to TRBJ2-7; 8 positions match TRBD2. V was pared by 4 bases and J by 6 bases, with 5 bases of the junction left unmatched. CDR3 length equals 12 residues. The germline gives CDR1 SQVTM, CDR2 ANQGSEA. In DNA form, the CDR3 reads TGCAGCGTTGCGAGCGGGAGAGGCGAGCAGTACTTC. This gives the protein CSVASGRGEQYF.

As concerns this clone: Different DNA sequences within this sample yield the same CDR3. V is TRBV9 and J is TRBJ2-7; D possibly matches TRBD1 or TRBD2 (5 bases each). The V end lost 0 bases, the J end lost 2 bases, and 12 bases lay between the germline ends. The CDR3 runs to 15 residues. Per the germline V gene, CDR1 is SGDLS and CDR2 is YYNGEE. CDR3 in amino acids: CASSVGGTGPYEQYF. Written as DNA, the CDR3 is TGTGCCAGCAGCGTAGGTGGGACCGGACCCTACGAGCAGTACTTC.

The CDR3 DNA follows: TGTGCCAGTAGTCCCCTAGCCCCTAGCACAGATACGCAGTATTTT. As protein: CASSPLAPSTDTQYF. V gene TRBV19 combines with J gene TRBJ2-3; weak D call: TRBD2 (5 bases). Germline V CDR1 and CDR2: LNHDA, SQIVND (reference sequence). Trimming took off 5 bases at V and 0 bases at J, with 12 bases between the two ends. The CDR3 is 15 residues long. The full variable domain, rest sourced from reference TRBV19 and TRBJ2-3, is DGGITQSPKYLFRKEGQNVTLSCEQNLNHDAMYWYRQDPGQGLRLIYYSQIVNDFQKGDIAEGYSVSREKKESFPLTVTSAQKNPTAFYLCASSPLAPSTDTQYFGPGTRLTVL.

The chain links TRBV7-6 to TRBJ2-3; the D gene is possibly TRBD1 (8 bases). Germline V lookup: CDR1 SGHVS, CDR2 FNYEAQ. The CDR3 is 16 amino acids. Deletions cut 5 bases from V and 8 bases from J, with 23 bases between. In DNA form, the CDR3 reads TGTGCCAGCAGCCTTTCAGGGGGCGGCGGGGGCGGTACGCAGTATTTT. It is translated as CASSLSGGGGGGTQYF.

This chain connects TRBV10-2 to TRBJ2-7; D is unclear. V was shortened by 4 bases and J by 3 bases, with 10 bases between the two germline ends. Germline CDR1 WSHSY, CDR2 SAAADI. The CDR3 extends over 13 amino acids. The CDR3 here is CASSGWPNYEQYF. The CDR3 DNA follows: TGCGCCAGCAGTGGTTGGCCGAACTACGAGCAGTACTTC.

The V call is TRBV5-8, the J call TRBJ1-1; D is unresolved. There are 16 residues in the CDR3. The ends were cut back, 1 base at V and 0 bases at J, with 13 bases in the middle. CDR1 SGHTS and CDR2 YDEGEE come from the germline V gene. The CDR3 is CASSLQAPTMNTEAFF. As DNA, the CDR3 is TGTGCCAGCAGCTTGCAGGCCCCTACTATGAACACTGAAGCTTTCTTT.

The chain is built from TRBV24-1 and TRBJ2-2, with 11 bases aligning to TRBD1. Per the germline V gene, CDR1 is KGHDR and CDR2 is SFDVKD. There are 18 residues in the CDR3. V lost 4 bases and J lost 3; bases outside the gene matches: 9. The CDR3 nucleotides are TGTGCCACCAGTGACAGTGGACAGGGGGCGATGGACACCGGGGAGCTGTTTTTT. Encoded protein: CATSDSGQGAMDTGELFF.

V is TRBV3-1 (or the pseudogene TRBV3-2) and J is TRBJ2-3; 11 bases align to TRBD2. The CDR3 length is 18 residues. V was clipped by 3 bases and J by 5 bases; unmatched bases: 13. CDR1 and CDR2 from the germline V gene are LGHDT and YNNKEL (reference sequence). The CDR3 sequence is CASSHLNPGLAAGDTQYF. The DNA for the CDR3 is TGTGCCAGCAGCCACCTCAACCCGGGACTAGCGGCGGGAGATACGCAGTATTTT.

This chain uses TRBV7-2 with TRBJ2-3; 7 bases align to TRBD2. The CDR3 has 14 residues. CDR1 and CDR2 (germline): SGHTA, FQGNSA. Trimming took 2 bases from V and 4 from J; bases not matched to a gene: 3. CDR3 in amino acids: CASSLRDYADTQYF. The CDR3, as DNA: TGTGCCAGCAGCTTAAGGGACTACGCAGATACGCAGTATTTT.

The chain uses TRBV4-2 and TRBJ2-7; D not resolved. This CDR3 spans 14 amino acids. Germline CDR1 LGHNA, CDR2 YNFKEQ. Trimming left V 1 base short and J 1 base short, with 8 bases between. The DNA of the CDR3 is TGTGCCAGCAGCCAAGGCACAGAATCCTACGAGCAGTACTTC. Translation gives CASSQGTESYEQYF.

This clone was recorded once. The chain has TRBV6-5 and TRBJ1-4; D unclear. Germline CDR1 reads MNHEY; CDR2 reads SVGAGI. V was clipped by 4 bases and J by 7 bases, with 19 bases between them. There are 16 residues in the CDR3. CDR3 protein: CASSSFGEGGGEKLFF. The CDR3 DNA is TGTGCCAGCAGTTCCTTCGGAGAAGGAGGTGGTGAAAAACTGTTTTTT.

The rearrangement links TRBV9 to TRBJ2-3; D is unclear. The CDR3 covers 14 residues. Germline assignment: CDR1 SGDLS and CDR2 YYNGEE. V lost 0 bases, J lost 2 bases, and 7 bases lay in between. CDR3 bases: TGTGCCAGCAGCGTAGCTCCCCTCACAGATACGCAGTATTTT. It yields the protein CASSVAPLTDTQYF. The complete variable domain, with remaining parts taken from reference TRBV9 and TRBJ2-3, reads DSGVTQTPKHLITATGQRVTLRCSPRSGDLSVYWYQQSLDQGLQFLIQYYNGEERAKGNILERFSAQQFPDLHSELNLSSLELGDSALYFCASSVAPLTDTQYFGPGTRLTVL.

The chain recombines TRBV5-1 with TRBJ2-3; maybe TRBD2 (6 bases). CDR3 length: 18 amino acids. Trimming cost V 0 bases and J 2 bases, with 19 bases left between them. Germline lookup yields CDR1 SGHRS and CDR2 YFSETQ. CDR3 amino acids: CASSLAFRIAEYTDTQYF. As DNA, the CDR3 is TGCGCCAGCAGCTTGGCCTTTCGAATAGCGGAGTACACAGATACGCAGTATTTT.

This chain uses TRBV6-5 with TRBJ2-4, with D maybe TRBD1 (6 bases). Between the trimmed V and J ends, which lost 7 bases and 8 bases, there was a span of 18 bases. Germline assignment: CDR1 MNHEY and CDR2 SVGAGI. This CDR3 is built from 14 residues. The CDR3 reads CASTPDSSSDIQYF. The CDR3, as DNA: TGTGCCAGCACTCCGGACAGCTCTTCTGACATTCAGTACTTC.

In this sample, this clone turned up once. The rearrangement links TRBV5-4 to TRBJ2-2; 8 nucleotides match TRBD2. Germline V CDR1 and CDR2: SGHNT, YYREEE (reference sequence). The CDR3 runs to 15 residues. J gave up 2 bases and V 5 bases, and 5 bases lay outside the gene matches. CDR3 in DNA: TGTGCCAGCAGATCACGGGGGGGAAACACCGGGGAGCTGTTTTTT. Amino acids: CASRSRGGNTGELFF.

The rearrangement links TRBV3-1 (or the pseudogene TRBV3-2) to TRBJ2-2, with D unclear. The CDR3 is made up of 13 amino acids. V gave up 6 bases and J gave up 7 bases, with 12 bases separating them. The germline gives CDR1 LGHDT, CDR2 YNNKEL (reference sequence). CDR3 sequence: CASRPRESGELFF. CDR3 DNA sequence: TGTGCCAGCAGACCCCGAGAGAGCGGGGAGCTGTTTTTT.

The chain carries TRBV7-8 and TRBJ2-1, with D perhaps TRBD2 (5 bases). Trimming took off 4 bases at V and 0 bases at J, with 16 bases between the two ends. The CDR3 has 17 amino acids. The germline V gene encodes CDR1 SGHVS and CDR2 FQNEAQ. Here the CDR3 DNA reads TGTGCCAGCAGCTCATCCAGAGGGCTAAGCTCCTACAATGAGCAGTTCTTC. Encoded protein: CASSSSRGLSSYNEQFF. The variable domain in full, completed from reference TRBV7-8 and TRBJ2-1, reads GAGVSQSPRYKVAKRGQDVALRCDPISGHVSLFWYQQALGQGPEFLTYFQNEAQLDKSGLPSDRFFAERPEGSVSTLKIQRTQQEDSAVYLCASSSSRGLSSYNEQFFGPGTRLTVL.

This clone came up once. The rearrangement uses TRBV3-1 (or the pseudogene TRBV3-2) and TRBJ2-5; the match to TRBD2 covers 11 bases. Germline CDR1 reads LGHDT; CDR2 reads YNNKEL (reference sequence). V was clipped by 1 base and J by 5 bases; unmatched bases: 3. CDR3 length: 15 residues. The CDR3 loop reads CASSQVSSGGETQYF. In DNA form, the CDR3 reads TGTGCCAGCAGCCAAGTGTCTAGCGGGGGGGAGACCCAGTACTTC.

The chain employs TRBV2 and TRBJ2-2; TRBD2 aligns across 9 bases. The CDR3 has 15 residues. Germline V lookup: CDR1 SNHLY, CDR2 FYNNEI. The V and J ends lost 6 bases and 2 bases, in that order; junction bases with no gene match: 4. CDR3 protein: CASRDSGSNTGELFF. DNA of the CDR3: TGTGCCAGCAGAGATAGCGGGAGTAACACCGGGGAGCTGTTTTTT.

This clone was counted a single time. This chain uses TRBV2 with TRBJ2-7, with D possibly being TRBD2 (6 bases). Trimming took 3 bases from V and 3 from J, leaving 12 bases between them. CDR1 and CDR2 (germline): SNHLY, FYNNEI. The CDR3 is made up of 14 amino acids. CDR3 in DNA: TGTGCCAGCAGTGAGGAGGGCACCTACTACGAGCAGTACTTC. Translated: CASSEEGTYYEQYF.

The CDR3: CASSYRGRVNGYTF. CDR3 nucleotides: TGCGCCAGCAGTTACAGGGGGCGCGTCAATGGCTACACCTTC. J is TRBJ1-2 and V is TRBV10-1; 9 bases fit TRBD1. This CDR3 has 14 residues. Germline V lookup: CDR1 WNHNN, CDR2 SYGVQD (reference sequence). Trimming took 5 bases from V and 6 from J; bases not matched to a gene: 7.

This clone was seen a single time. The rearrangement joins TRBV5-4 to TRBJ1-1; 9 nucleotides line up with TRBD1. Germline lookup yields CDR1 SGHNT and CDR2 YYREEE (reference sequence). V lost 6 bases and J lost 4; bases outside the gene matches: 7. The CDR3 contains 14 residues. The CDR3 nucleotides are TGTGCCAGCACCCAGGGACAGGGAGTCACTGAAGCTTTCTTT. As protein: CASTQGQGVTEAFF.

V gene TRBV29-1 combines with J gene TRBJ2-3, with D unresolved. Germline V gives CDR1 SQVTM, CDR2 ANQGSEA. This CDR3 contains 12 residues. Trimming removed 5 bases at V and 1 base at J, with 7 bases between. CDR3 sequence: CSVLPRTDTQYF. In DNA form, the CDR3 reads TGCAGCGTTCTCCCCCGCACAGATACGCAGTATTTT.

The V and J genes are TRBV10-3 and TRBJ1-6; 7 nucleotides agree with TRBD1. This CDR3 has 13 amino acids. Germline V CDR1 and CDR2: ENHRY, SYGVKD. Trimming took 10 bases from V and 7 from J; bases not matched to a gene: 7. In nucleotides, the CDR3 is TGTGCCACTCTTCGGGACAGAAATTCACCCCTCCACTTT. Protein: CATLRDRNSPLHF.

The chain is built from TRBV6-6 and TRBJ2-1; 8 bases are a match to TRBD2. CDR1 is MNHNY, CDR2 SVGAGI, per germline (reference sequence). The CDR3 is 15 residues long. After removal of 4 bases from V and 3 bases from J, the junction contained 5 bases not matched to a gene. This chain's CDR3 is CASSLLAADYNEQFF. CDR3 nucleotide sequence: TGTGCCAGCAGTTTACTAGCGGCCGACTACAATGAGCAGTTCTTC.

CDR3: CASSQLGRDTEAFF. DNA of the CDR3: TGCGCCAGCAGCCAACTTGGGAGGGACACTGAAGCTTTCTTT. The chain employs TRBV5-1 and TRBJ1-1; D uncertain. V was cut by 4 bases and J by 3 bases, with 13 bases left in between. This CDR3 has 14 amino acids. Germline V lookup: CDR1 SGHRS, CDR2 YFSETQ.

The chain links TRBV5-1 to TRBJ2-2, with 7 nucleotides matching TRBD2. The ends lost 0 bases at V and 7 bases at J; junction bases unmatched: 3. In germline, CDR1 is SGHRS, CDR2 YFSETQ. The CDR3 extends over 14 amino acids. DNA of the CDR3: TGCGCCAGCAGCTTGGGGGAGGGCCGCGGGGAGCTGTTTTTT. Its protein product is CASSLGEGRGELFF.

The V call is TRBV6-5, the J call TRBJ2-3; the match to TRBD2 covers 9 bases. V shed 8 bases, J shed 5 bases, and the junction held 11 bases outside the gene matches. Germline assignment: CDR1 MNHEY and CDR2 SVGAGI. This CDR3 spans 15 amino acids. The CDR3 nucleotides are TGTGCCAGCGAAATTGCGGGGGGGCGAGGAGATACGCAGTATTTT. Translation gives CASEIAGGRGDTQYF.